The 20 T cell receptor beta chains presented below share a single source sample, sequenced in a study of response to subunit inactivated influenza vaccine. TCRdb redid the calling of the RT-PCR reads with MiXCR, one entry per CDR3 protein. The sample lists about 540,000 distinct CDR3 sequences; less than 25% were seen once. These sequences were also reported in another study, on T cells expressing NK-cell markers. That report adds: With UMIs, 5'RACE template switching was used to make TCR beta cDNA.

Source: CD4+ T cells sorted from PBMCs, taken 12 days after vaccination. The receptors were sampled from a man over 45 who received an inactivated influenza vaccine.

This clonotype showed up just a few times. The CDR3 nucleotides read TGCAGTGCTAGAGATCACGTGTCCTACGAGCAGTACTTC. This gives the protein CSARDHVSYEQYF. The chain recombines TRBV20-1 with TRBJ2-7, with unresolved D. Germline loops: CDR1 DFQATT, CDR2 SNEGSKA (reference sequence). Deletions cut 0 bases from V and 1 base from J, with 7 bases between. The CDR3 consists of 13 residues.

This clonotype has only a few counts. The gene calls are TRBV6-1 and TRBJ1-6; TRBD1 is a possible D gene (6 bases). Trimming pared 8 bases from V and 9 bases from J, leaving 11 bases between. The CDR3 runs to 12 residues. Germline V CDR1 and CDR2: MNHNS, SASEGT. CDR3: CASQGRASPLHF. CDR3 sequence (DNA): TGTGCCAGCCAGGGGAGGGCTTCACCCCTCCACTTT.

This chain connects TRBV7-6 to TRBJ2-3, with 7 bases lining up with TRBD2. The CDR3 contains 14 residues. Per germline, CDR1 SGHVS and CDR2 FNYEAQ. Unmatched junction bases numbered 4, after V lost 5 bases and J lost 2 bases. The CDR3 loop is CASSRDYLTDTQYF. Here the CDR3 DNA reads TGTGCCAGCAGCCGGGACTACCTCACAGATACGCAGTATTTT.

The chain couples TRBV12-3 or TRBV12-4 to TRBJ1-1; D is unresolved. V gave up 7 bases and J gave up 0 bases, with 15 bases separating them. This CDR3 has 15 residues. CDR3 residues: CASTSTARMNTEAFF. The CDR3 DNA reads as TGTGCCAGCACCTCAACAGCAAGAATGAACACTGAAGCTTTCTTT.

This clonotype has a handful of counts. The rearrangement joins TRBV7-9 to TRBJ2-1; 7 bases fit TRBD1. V dropped 5 bases and J dropped 3; count of bases not matched to a gene: 10. Germline V gene data show CDR1 as SEHNR and CDR2 as FQNEAQ (reference sequence). There are 16 residues in the CDR3. CDR3 nucleotides: TGTGCCAGCAGCACTGCCGGGACAGAGTTCTACAATGAGCAGTTCTTC. It yields the protein CASSTAGTEFYNEQFF.

Concerning this clonotype: One end of the junction is discordant with germline, which a read error may explain. The V call is TRBV30, the J call TRBJ1-3; D gene uncertain. This CDR3 contains 12 residues. Germline V gene sequence: CDR1 GTSNPN, CDR2 SVGIG (reference sequence). DNA for the CDR3: TGTGCCTGGAGTCCAGTTGGAAACACCGTATATTTT. It translates to CAWSPVGNTVYF.

A few counts support this clonotype. This chain uses TRBV7-9 with TRBJ2-4; weak D call: TRBD1 (6 bases). Germline assignment: CDR1 SEHNR and CDR2 FQNEAQ (reference sequence). V gave up 5 bases and J gave up 7 bases, with 9 bases separating them. The CDR3 spans 12 residues. CDR3 sequence reads: CASSQQGNIQYF. The DNA of the CDR3 is TGTGCCAGCAGCCAACAGGGTAACATTCAGTACTTC.

This clonotype has more than one count but fewer than ten. This rearrangement joins TRBV11-2 to TRBJ1-4, with 9 bases lining up with TRBD1. The germline CDR1 and CDR2 sequences are SGHAT and FQNNGV. The CDR3 spans 15 residues. V dropped 4 bases and J dropped 6; count of bases not matched to a gene: 6. Here the CDR3 DNA reads TGTGCCAGCAGCTCGCGGACAGGGGTAGATGAAAAACTGTTTTTT. Translation gives CASSSRTGVDEKLFF.

This clonotype was seen a few times. The V gene is TRBV7-2, the J gene TRBJ1-2, with D tentatively TRBD1 (5 bases). CDR1 is SGHTA and CDR2 is FQGNSA in the germline V gene. The CDR3 is 15 amino acids. With 5 bases removed from V and 2 bases from J, the gap between germline ends came to 15 bases. The CDR3 reads CASSPTKGFNYGYTF. DNA for the CDR3: TGTGCCAGCAGCCCGACGAAGGGGTTCAACTATGGCTACACCTTC.

The table lists this clonotype with a few counts. This chain uses TRBV3-1 with TRBJ1-3, with unresolved D. CDR3 length: 17 residues. V was clipped by 1 base and J by 3 bases, with 16 bases between them. CDR1 LGHDT and CDR2 YNNKEL come from the germline V gene (reference sequence). In DNA form, the CDR3 reads TGTGCCAGCAGCCAAGTCTATTCGGGGTCTCTTGGAAACACCATATATTTT. It encodes CASSQVYSGSLGNTIYF.

This clonotype appeared a single time. The V and J genes are TRBV6-5 and TRBJ1-5, with 8 bases aligning to TRBD1. Trimming removed 2 bases from V and 9 bases from J; junction bases left unmatched: 6. The CDR3 is 14 amino acids. Germline CDR1 MNHEY, CDR2 SVGAGI. The CDR3 nucleotides read TGTGCCAGCAGTTACGGGACAGGAAAATGGCCCCAGCATTTT. It encodes CASSYGTGKWPQHF.

This clonotype showed up many times. A read error may produce the germline difference seen at one junction end. This rearrangement joins TRBV12-3 or TRBV12-4 to TRBJ1-1; TRBD1 matches at 10 bases. The CDR3 spans 16 residues. DNA of the CDR3: TGTGCCAGCCGTTTTGGGACAGGGGCTAAGAACACTGAAGCTTTCTTT. The encoded protein is CASRFGTGAKNTEAFF.

The chain links TRBV7-2 to TRBJ2-7; weak D call: TRBD2 (5 bases). This CDR3 has 16 residues. Germline V CDR1 and CDR2: SGHTA, FQGNSA. The ends were cut back, 0 bases at V and 1 base at J, with 13 bases in the middle. CDR3 bases: TGTGCCAGCAGCTTAGCGGGCGGGTCCCAATCCTACGAGCAGTACTTC. This sequence encodes CASSLAGGSQSYEQYF.

On this clonotype: Germline is not matched at one junction end, which may reflect a read error. The chain carries TRBV24-1 and TRBJ2-1; the D gene is possibly TRBD2 (5 bases). CDR1 KGHDR and CDR2 SFDVKD come from the germline V gene. The CDR3 sequence is 13 residues long. CDR3 protein: CATSDLDGSPRSF. CDR3 coding DNA: TGTGCCACCAGTGATTTAGATGGGAGCCCCCGGTCCTTC.

This clonotype was counted between two and nine times. The rearrangement joins TRBV7-6 to TRBJ2-4, with 7 nucleotides matching TRBD1. There are 16 residues in the CDR3. The V and J ends lost 0 bases and 6 bases, in that order; junction bases with no gene match: 8. CDR1 SGHVS and CDR2 FNYEAQ come from the germline V gene. CDR3 residues: CASSLALDRPINIQYF. Here the CDR3 DNA reads TGTGCCAGCAGCTTAGCCCTGGACAGGCCAATAAACATTCAGTACTTC. The entire variable domain, with the rest obtained from reference TRBV7-6 and TRBJ2-4, is as follows: GAGVSQSPRYKVTKRGQDVALRCDPISGHVSLYWYRQALGQGPEFLTYFNYEAQQDKSGLPNDRFSAERPEGSISTLTIQRTEQRDSAMYRCASSLALDRPINIQYFGAGTRLSVL.

This clonotype was found a few times. This chain joins TRBV2 and TRBJ2-7; 7 nucleotides match TRBD1. V trimming: 3 bases; J trimming: 3 bases; junction bases outside the gene matches: 2. The germline gives CDR1 SNHLY, CDR2 FYNNEI. The CDR3 has 13 amino acids. CDR3 residues: CASSDGQVYEQYF. DNA of the CDR3: TGTGCCAGCAGTGACGGACAGGTCTACGAGCAGTACTTC.

The chain is built from TRBV12-3 or TRBV12-4 and TRBJ1-1; no definite D call. The CDR3 has 13 amino acids. V lost 5 bases, J lost 4 bases, and 11 bases lay in between. The CDR3 DNA reads as TGTGCCAGCAGTCCCCGGGGTCTCACTGAAGCTTTCTTT. Its protein is CASSPRGLTEAFF.

The CDR3 DNA reads TGTGCCAGCAGCCTCCTAGGACTTGGATCCTACAATGAGCAGTTCTTC. It is translated as CASSLLGLGSYNEQFF. V and J are TRBV11-2 and TRBJ2-1; D perhaps matches TRBD2 (5 bases). V lost 5 bases to trimming and J lost 1 base, with 15 bases between them. The CDR3 is 16 residues long. The germline V gene encodes CDR1 SGHAT and CDR2 FQNNGV.

This chain links TRBV24-1 with TRBJ2-1; D call uncertain. The CDR3 spans 13 residues. CDR1 and CDR2 from the germline V gene are KGHDR and SFDVKD. Trimming stripped 4 bases from V and 4 bases from J, with 7 bases between. CDR3 DNA sequence: TGTGCCACCAGTGAGGCTGGATACAATGAGCAGTTCTTC. Its translation is CATSEAGYNEQFF.

This clonotype was counted only a few times. V usage is TRBV6-2 or TRBV6-3 and J usage is TRBJ2-5; D unclear. Trimming took 5 bases from V and 3 from J, leaving 10 bases between them. There are 13 residues in the CDR3. Germline values: CDR1 MNHEY, CDR2 SVGEGT. The CDR3 loop reads CASSIQPKETQYF. CDR3 bases: TGTGCCAGCAGTATCCAGCCGAAAGAGACCCAGTACTTC.